This T cell receptor beta chain was sequenced for a study of CD4+ T cells in melanoma. TCRdb keeps only in-frame clones here, not all; method: immunoSEQ multiplex PCR. The repertoire includes about 140,000 clones, 80% to 95% of them detected once, and 1.5% sits in the top ten. CDR3 size: 16 residues. V shed 0 bases and J 8 bases; nucleotides not matched to a gene: 10. CDR1 MNHEY and CDR2 SVGAGI come from the germline V gene. The clonotype originates from a human donor with melanoma. The chain joins TRBV6-5 to TRBJ1-2; TRBD1 agrees at 9 bases. The CDR3, as DNA: TGTGCCAGCAGTTACTCCTTCTCTGGGACAGGGAGCGGCTACACCTTC. It codes for CASSYSFSGTGSGYTF.